This entry lists 16 T cell receptor beta chains sequenced from one sample in a study of OX40 agonist ivuxolimab in advanced cancers. The protocol was immunoSEQ multiplex PCR, while the TCRdb copy is restricted to in-frame clones and leaves out a portion. Among tens of thousands of clones, roughly 88% were seen once, and the ten largest hold roughly 50%. The sequenced sample was CD4+ or CD8+ T cells sorted from blood, obtained in a trial of the OX40 agonist ivuxolimab. The receptor source for this set is an adult with an advanced solid tumor such as melanoma, head and neck, liver or kidney cancer.

The gene calls are TRBV9 and TRBJ2-1; D may match TRBD1 or TRBD2 (6 bases each). CDR1 SGDLS and CDR2 YYNGEE come from the germline V gene. V dropped 8 bases and J dropped 4 bases, with 16 bases sitting between them. The CDR3 sequence is 14 residues long. The CDR3 nucleotides are TGTGCCAGTGGAGGGACACGAACTTACAATGAGCAGTTCTTC. Translation gives CASGGTRTYNEQFF.

The CDR3 reads CASRQGTYEQYF. CDR3 bases: TGCGCCAGCAGACAGGGGACCTACGAGCAGTACTTC. The rearrangement joins TRBV5-1 to TRBJ2-7, with 7 bases matching TRBD1. Germline assignment: CDR1 SGHRS and CDR2 YFSETQ. V lost 5 bases, J lost 2 bases, and 1 base stayed unmatched. The CDR3 loop spans 12 amino acids.

The chain employs TRBV11-2 and TRBJ2-7, with D unclear. V was pared by 0 bases and J by 7 bases, with 7 bases between. Germline V CDR1 and CDR2: SGHAT, FQNNGV. The CDR3 contains 12 residues. CDR3 DNA sequence: TGTGCCAGCAGCTTAGATTCGTTGGAGCAGTACTTC. This translates into CASSLDSLEQYF.

V gene TRBV29-1 combines with J gene TRBJ2-7; D possibly corresponds to TRBD2 (5 bases). Germline-derived CDR1 and CDR2 are SQVTM and ANQGSEA. The CDR3 consists of 15 residues. Between the trimmed V and J ends, which lost 6 bases and 7 bases, there was a span of 25 bases. The CDR3, as DNA: TGCAGCGTAGGACTGGGGTTTGGGCCGGGGATGGAGCAGTACTTC. It codes for CSVGLGFGPGMEQYF.

The chain couples TRBV25-1 to TRBJ1-1; 10 bases match TRBD1. Trimming at V came to 3 bases and at J to 3 bases, leaving 4 bases not matched to a gene. The CDR3 contains 15 residues. Per germline, CDR1 MGHDK and CDR2 SYGVNS. The CDR3 nucleotides read TGTGCCAGCAGTGATCCCGGGACAGGGGACACTGAAGCTTTCTTT. Amino acid sequence: CASSDPGTGDTEAFF.

The CDR3 DNA reads TGTGCCAGCAGCTTAGACCTATACAATGAGCAGTTCTTC. It translates to CASSLDLYNEQFF. The chain couples TRBV7-6 to TRBJ2-1; D gene uncertain. V dropped 1 base and J dropped 4 bases, with 5 bases sitting between them. This CDR3 has 13 residues. Germline V CDR1 and CDR2: SGHVS, FNYEAQ.

J is TRBJ2-7 and V is TRBV27, with TRBD1 as a possible D gene (5 bases). Germline-derived CDR1 and CDR2 are MNHEY and SMNVEV (reference sequence). The V end was cut by 2 bases, the J end by 3 bases, with 11 bases between. The CDR3 length is 14 residues. The CDR3 loop is CASSLGAGYYEQYF. The CDR3 DNA sequence: TGTGCCAGCAGTTTAGGGGCAGGTTACTACGAGCAGTACTTC.

The chain joins TRBV11-2 to TRBJ1-6, with TRBD1 matching 9 bases. This CDR3 has 16 amino acids. The J segment lost 9 bases and the V segment lost 6 bases, leaving 12 bases of the junction unmatched. The germline CDR1 and CDR2 sequences are SGHAT and FQNNGV. CDR3 amino acids: CASSSPGDRAISPLHF. The CDR3 bases are TGTGCCAGCAGTTCGCCAGGGGACAGGGCGATTTCACCCCTCCACTTT.

In this sample, this clone turned up once. The J gene is TRBJ1-3, the V gene TRBV29-1; 8 nucleotides agree with TRBD1. The CDR3 is made up of 15 amino acids. V lost 0 bases, J lost 9 bases, and 10 bases stayed unmatched. CDR1 is SQVTM and CDR2 is ANQGSEA in the germline V gene. The CDR3 sequence: CSVEDGQGAVGTIYF. CDR3 bases: TGCAGCGTTGAAGATGGCCAGGGGGCCGTGGGCACCATATATTTT.

V and J are TRBV27 and TRBJ2-5; D gene ambiguous. Germline V lookup: CDR1 MNHEY, CDR2 SMNVEV (reference sequence). The length of the CDR3 is 15 residues. Trimming cost V 1 base and J 6 bases, with 15 bases left between them. CDR3 nucleotides: TGTGCCAGCAGTTTATGGGCCCCACCGTCGAAGACCCAGTACTTC. Its protein product is CASSLWAPPSKTQYF.

The V call is TRBV28, the J call TRBJ2-5; a possible D gene is TRBD2 (6 bases). The CDR3 loop spans 13 amino acids. Trimming removed 5 bases at V and 4 bases at J, with 11 bases between. Germline CDR1 and CDR2: MDHEN and SYDVKM. The CDR3 sequence: CASSGRGGETQYF. CDR3 bases: TGTGCCAGCAGTGGAAGGGGAGGAGAGACCCAGTACTTC.

The chain carries TRBV7-9 and TRBJ2-1, with a possible D match to TRBD1 (6 bases). V lost 5 bases and J 3 bases, leaving 8 bases between the germline ends. This CDR3 is 13 amino acids long. In germline, CDR1 is SEHNR, CDR2 FQNEAQ (reference sequence). The DNA of the CDR3 is TGTGCCAGCAGCACGACAGGCTACAATGAGCAGTTCTTC. It yields the protein CASSTTGYNEQFF.

The chain employs TRBV5-6 and TRBJ2-3, with 8 bases aligning to TRBD2. CDR1 and CDR2 (germline): SGHDT, YYEEEE. The CDR3 spans 15 residues. J lost 4 bases, V lost 1 base, and 5 bases had no gene match. The DNA for the CDR3 is TGTGCCAGCAGCTTGTTTCGGGGGGGCCCAGATACGCAGTATTTT. Amino acids: CASSLFRGGPDTQYF.

The rearrangement joins TRBV9 to TRBJ2-7; TRBD1 is a possible D gene (5 bases). Germline V CDR1 and CDR2: SGDLS, YYNGEE. The CDR3 contains 13 residues. Trimming stripped 0 bases from V and 3 bases from J, with 7 bases between. The CDR3 protein is CASSVAQGYEQYF. DNA of the CDR3: TGTGCCAGCAGCGTAGCGCAGGGCTACGAGCAGTACTTC.

Note on this clone: No conserved phenylalanine or tryptophan ends this CDR3, so it is likely a read error. V usage is TRBV6-1 and J usage is TRBJ2-7; D unresolved. Germline-derived CDR1 and CDR2 are MNHNS and SASEGT. The CDR3 loop spans 13 amino acids. V lost 3 bases to trimming and J lost 3 bases, with 9 bases between them. The CDR3 nucleotides are TGTGCCAGCAGTGACAGGCACCTCTACGAGCAGTACCTC. Translated, it gives CASSDRHLYEQYL.

The CDR3 nucleotides are TGTGCCAGCAGTTACTCGATGGTGGGTGAGACCCAGTACTTC. Amino acid sequence: CASSYSMVGETQYF. V usage is TRBV6-6 and J usage is TRBJ2-5; the D is unclear. Germline V gene lookup returns CDR1 MNHNY and CDR2 SVGAGI (reference sequence). The CDR3 totals 14 residues. V was shortened by 0 bases and J by 5 bases, with 10 bases between the two germline ends.